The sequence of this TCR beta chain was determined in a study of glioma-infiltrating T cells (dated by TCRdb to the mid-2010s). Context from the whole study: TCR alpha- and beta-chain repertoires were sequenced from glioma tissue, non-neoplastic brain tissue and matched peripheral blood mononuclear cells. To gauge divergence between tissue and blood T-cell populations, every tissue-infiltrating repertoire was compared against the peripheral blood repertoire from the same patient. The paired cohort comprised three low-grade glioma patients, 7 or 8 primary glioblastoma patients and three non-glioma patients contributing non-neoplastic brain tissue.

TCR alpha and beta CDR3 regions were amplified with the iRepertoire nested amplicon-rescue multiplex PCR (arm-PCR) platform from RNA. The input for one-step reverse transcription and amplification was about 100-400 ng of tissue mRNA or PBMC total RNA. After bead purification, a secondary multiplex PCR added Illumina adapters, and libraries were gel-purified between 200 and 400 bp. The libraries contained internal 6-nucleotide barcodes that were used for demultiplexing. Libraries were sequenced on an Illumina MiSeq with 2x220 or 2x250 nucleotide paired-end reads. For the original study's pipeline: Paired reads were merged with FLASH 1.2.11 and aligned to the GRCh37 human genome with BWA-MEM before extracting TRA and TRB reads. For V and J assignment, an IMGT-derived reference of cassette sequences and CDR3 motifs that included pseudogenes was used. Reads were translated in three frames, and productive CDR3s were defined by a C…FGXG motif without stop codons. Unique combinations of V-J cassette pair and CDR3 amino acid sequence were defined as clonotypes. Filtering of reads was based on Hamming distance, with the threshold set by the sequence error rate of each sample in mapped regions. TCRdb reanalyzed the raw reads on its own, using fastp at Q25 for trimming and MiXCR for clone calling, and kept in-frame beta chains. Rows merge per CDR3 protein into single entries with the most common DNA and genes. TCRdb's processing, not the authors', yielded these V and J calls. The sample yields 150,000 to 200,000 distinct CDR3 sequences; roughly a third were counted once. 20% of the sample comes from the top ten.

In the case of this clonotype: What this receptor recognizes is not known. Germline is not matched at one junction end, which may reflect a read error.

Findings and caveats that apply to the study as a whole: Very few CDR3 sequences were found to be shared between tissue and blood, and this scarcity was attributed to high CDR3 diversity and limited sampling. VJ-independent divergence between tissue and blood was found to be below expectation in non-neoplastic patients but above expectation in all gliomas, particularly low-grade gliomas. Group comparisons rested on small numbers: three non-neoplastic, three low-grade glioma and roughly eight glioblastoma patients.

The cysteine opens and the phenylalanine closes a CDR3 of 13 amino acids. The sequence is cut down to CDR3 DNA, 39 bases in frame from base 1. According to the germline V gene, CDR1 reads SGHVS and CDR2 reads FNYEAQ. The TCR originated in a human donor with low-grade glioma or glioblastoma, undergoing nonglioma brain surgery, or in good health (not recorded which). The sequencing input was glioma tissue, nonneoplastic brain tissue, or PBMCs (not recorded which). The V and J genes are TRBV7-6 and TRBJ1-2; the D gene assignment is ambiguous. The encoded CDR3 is CAGSSAPRYCYTF. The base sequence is TGTGCCGGCAGCTCCGCCCCCCGCTATTGCTACACCTTC.